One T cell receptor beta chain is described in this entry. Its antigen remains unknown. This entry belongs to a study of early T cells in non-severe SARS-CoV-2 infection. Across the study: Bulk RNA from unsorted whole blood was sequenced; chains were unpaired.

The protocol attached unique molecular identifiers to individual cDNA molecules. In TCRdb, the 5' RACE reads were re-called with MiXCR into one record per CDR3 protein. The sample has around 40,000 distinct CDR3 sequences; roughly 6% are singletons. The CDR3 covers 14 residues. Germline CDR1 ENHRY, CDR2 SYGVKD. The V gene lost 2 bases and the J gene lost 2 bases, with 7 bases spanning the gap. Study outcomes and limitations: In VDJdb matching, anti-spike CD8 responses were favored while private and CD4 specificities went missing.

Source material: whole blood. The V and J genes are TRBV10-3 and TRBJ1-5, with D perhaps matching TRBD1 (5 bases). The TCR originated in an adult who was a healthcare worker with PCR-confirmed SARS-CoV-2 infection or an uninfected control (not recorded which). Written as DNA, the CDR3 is TGTGCCATCAGTGAGATGGGGGGCAATCAGCCCCAGCATTTT. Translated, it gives CAISEMGGNQPQHF.